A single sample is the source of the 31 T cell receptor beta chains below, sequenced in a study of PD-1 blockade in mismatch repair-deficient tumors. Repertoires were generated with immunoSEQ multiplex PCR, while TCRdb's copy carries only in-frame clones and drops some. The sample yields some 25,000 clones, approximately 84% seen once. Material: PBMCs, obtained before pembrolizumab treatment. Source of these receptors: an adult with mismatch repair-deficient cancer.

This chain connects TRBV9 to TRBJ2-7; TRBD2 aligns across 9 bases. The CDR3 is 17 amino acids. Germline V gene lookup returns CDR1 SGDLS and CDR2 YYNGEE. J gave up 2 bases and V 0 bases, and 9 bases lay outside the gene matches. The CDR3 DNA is TGTGCCAGCAGCGTAGGAGGCGGGGGGGGCCCGGCCTACGAGCAGTACTTC. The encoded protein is CASSVGGGGGPAYEQYF.

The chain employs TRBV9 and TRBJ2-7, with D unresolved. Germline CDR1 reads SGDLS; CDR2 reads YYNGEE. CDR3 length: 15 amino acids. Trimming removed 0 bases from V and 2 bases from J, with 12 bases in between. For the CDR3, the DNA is TGTGCCAGCAGCGTAGGAGCGTCAGATCCCTACGAGCAGTACTTC. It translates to CASSVGASDPYEQYF.

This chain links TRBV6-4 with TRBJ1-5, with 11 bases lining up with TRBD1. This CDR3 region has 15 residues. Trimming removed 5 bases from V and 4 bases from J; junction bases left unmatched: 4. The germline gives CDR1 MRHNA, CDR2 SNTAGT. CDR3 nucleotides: TGTGCCAGCAGTCCCGGGACAGGGGGAAATCAGCCCCAGCATTTT. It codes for CASSPGTGGNQPQHF.

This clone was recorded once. CDR3 DNA sequence: TGTGCCAGCAGCGGCAGGCTAGGGGCCCGCACAGATACGCAGTATTTT. Translated: CASSGRLGARTDTQYF. The rearrangement joins TRBV2 to TRBJ2-3, with D possibly matching TRBD1 (5 bases). Trimming left V 6 bases short and J 1 base short, with 17 bases between. This CDR3 contains 16 residues. CDR1 and CDR2 from the germline V gene are SNHLY and FYNNEI.

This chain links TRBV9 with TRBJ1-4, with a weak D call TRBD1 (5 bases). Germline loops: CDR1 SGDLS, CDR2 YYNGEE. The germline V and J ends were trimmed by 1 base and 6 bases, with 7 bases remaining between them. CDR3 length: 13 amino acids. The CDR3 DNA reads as TGTGCCAGCAGCGTAACGGGGGATGAAAAACTGTTTTTT. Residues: CASSVTGDEKLFF. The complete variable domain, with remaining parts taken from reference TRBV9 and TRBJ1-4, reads DSGVTQTPKHLITATGQRVTLRCSPRSGDLSVYWYQQSLDQGLQFLIQYYNGEERAKGNILERFSAQQFPDLHSELNLSSLELGDSALYFCASSVTGDEKLFFGSGTQLSVL.

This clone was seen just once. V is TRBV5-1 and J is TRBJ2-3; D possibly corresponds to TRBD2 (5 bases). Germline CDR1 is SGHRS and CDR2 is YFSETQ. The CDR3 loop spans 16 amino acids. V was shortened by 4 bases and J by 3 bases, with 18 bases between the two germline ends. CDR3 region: CASSLVGRRYTDTQYF. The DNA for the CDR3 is TGCGCCAGCAGCCTCGTGGGTCGGAGGTATACAGATACGCAGTATTTT.

The CDR3: CASSVAPGSNYGYTF. CDR3 sequence (DNA): TGTGCCAGCAGCGTAGCGCCGGGTTCTAACTATGGCTACACCTTC. V usage is TRBV9 and J usage is TRBJ1-2; D not resolved. The CDR3 contains 15 residues. Germline V gene lookup returns CDR1 SGDLS and CDR2 YYNGEE. Trimming pared 0 bases from V and 0 bases from J, leaving 9 bases between.

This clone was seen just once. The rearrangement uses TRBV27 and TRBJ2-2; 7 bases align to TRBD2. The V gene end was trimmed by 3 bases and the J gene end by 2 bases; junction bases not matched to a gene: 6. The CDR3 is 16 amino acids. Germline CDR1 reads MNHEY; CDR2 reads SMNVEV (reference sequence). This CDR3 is CASSFRLAANTGELFF. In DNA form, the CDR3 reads TGTGCCAGCAGTTTTCGACTAGCAGCCAACACCGGGGAGCTGTTTTTT.

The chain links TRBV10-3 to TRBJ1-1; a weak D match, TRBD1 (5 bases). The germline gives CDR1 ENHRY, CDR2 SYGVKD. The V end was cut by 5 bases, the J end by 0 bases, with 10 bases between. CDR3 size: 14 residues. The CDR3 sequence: CAISTGLVNTEAFF. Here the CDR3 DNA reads TGTGCCATCAGTACGGGACTGGTGAACACTGAAGCTTTCTTT.

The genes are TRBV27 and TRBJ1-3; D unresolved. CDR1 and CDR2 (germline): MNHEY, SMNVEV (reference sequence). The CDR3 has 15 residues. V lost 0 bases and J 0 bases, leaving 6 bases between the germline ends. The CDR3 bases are TGTGCCAGCAGTTTATCGGGCATCTCTGGAAACACCATATATTTT. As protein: CASSLSGISGNTIYF.

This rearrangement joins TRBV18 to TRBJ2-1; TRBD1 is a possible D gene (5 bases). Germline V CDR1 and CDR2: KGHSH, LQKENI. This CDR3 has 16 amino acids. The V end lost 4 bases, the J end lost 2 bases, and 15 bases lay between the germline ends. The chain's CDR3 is CASSQKGSSAYNEQFF. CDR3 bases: TGTGCCAGCTCACAAAAGGGGTCCTCGGCCTACAATGAGCAGTTCTTC.

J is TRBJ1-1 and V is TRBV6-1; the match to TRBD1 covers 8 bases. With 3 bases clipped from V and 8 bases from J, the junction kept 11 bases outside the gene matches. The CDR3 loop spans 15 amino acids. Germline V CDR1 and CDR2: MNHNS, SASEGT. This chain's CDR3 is CASSDVGQGGFEAFF. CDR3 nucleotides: TGTGCCAGCAGTGACGTAGGACAGGGCGGGTTCGAAGCTTTCTTT.

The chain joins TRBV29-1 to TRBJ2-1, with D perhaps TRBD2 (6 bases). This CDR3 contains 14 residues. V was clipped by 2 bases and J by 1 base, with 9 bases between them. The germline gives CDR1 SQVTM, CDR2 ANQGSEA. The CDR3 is CSVELAASYNEQFF. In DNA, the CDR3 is TGCAGCGTTGAATTAGCGGCTTCCTACAATGAGCAGTTCTTC.

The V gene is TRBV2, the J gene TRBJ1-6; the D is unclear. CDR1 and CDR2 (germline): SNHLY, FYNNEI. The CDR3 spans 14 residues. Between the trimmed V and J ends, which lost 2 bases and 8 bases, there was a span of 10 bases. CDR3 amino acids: CASSESSTDSPLHF. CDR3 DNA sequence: TGTGCCAGCAGTGAAAGTAGTACCGATTCACCCCTCCACTTT. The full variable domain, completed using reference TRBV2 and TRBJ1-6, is EPEVTQTPSHQVTQMGQEVILRCVPISNHLYFYWYRQILGQKVEFLVSFYNNEISEKSEIFDDQFSVERPDGSNFTLKIRSTKLEDSAMYFCASSESSTDSPLHFGNGTRLTVT.

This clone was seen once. The CDR3 coding sequence is TGTGCCAGCAGCTTAGTCCCTAGCTGGGGGCCAGATACGCAGTATTTT. Translation gives CASSLVPSWGPDTQYF. V usage is TRBV11-2 and J usage is TRBJ2-3, with D perhaps TRBD1 (6 bases). Germline V gives CDR1 SGHAT, CDR2 FQNNGV. This CDR3 is built from 16 residues. Deletions cut 1 base from V and 4 bases from J, with 15 bases between.

DNA of the CDR3: TGTGCCAGCAGTGTCGGACTAGCGGGAGGAGCTGGTGAGCAGTTCTTC. This encodes CASSVGLAGGAGEQFF. The V gene is TRBV6-4, the J gene TRBJ2-1; 14 bases line up with TRBD2. The ends lost 4 bases at V and 9 bases at J; junction bases unmatched: 8. The germline V gene has CDR1 MRHNA and CDR2 SNTAGT. The length of the CDR3 is 16 residues.

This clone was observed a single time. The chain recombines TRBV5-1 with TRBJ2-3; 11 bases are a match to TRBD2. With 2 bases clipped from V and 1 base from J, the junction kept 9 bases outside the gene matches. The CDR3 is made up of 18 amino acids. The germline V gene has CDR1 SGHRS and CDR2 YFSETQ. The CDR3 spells CASSLGIAGGLGTDTQYF. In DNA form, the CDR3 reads TGCGCCAGCAGCTTAGGGATAGCGGGAGGGCTGGGCACAGATACGCAGTATTTT.

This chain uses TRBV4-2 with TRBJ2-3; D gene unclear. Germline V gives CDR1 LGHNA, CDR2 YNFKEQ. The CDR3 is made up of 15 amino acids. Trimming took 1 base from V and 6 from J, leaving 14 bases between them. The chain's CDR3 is CASSQVGTRPDTQYF. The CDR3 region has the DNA TGTGCCAGCAGCCAAGTGGGCACCAGACCGGATACGCAGTATTTT.

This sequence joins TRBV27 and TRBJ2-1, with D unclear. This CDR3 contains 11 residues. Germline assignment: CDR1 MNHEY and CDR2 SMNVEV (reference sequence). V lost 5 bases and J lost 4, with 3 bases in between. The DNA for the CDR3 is TGTGCCAGCAGTCTTTACAATGAGCAGTTCTTC. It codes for CASSLYNEQFF.

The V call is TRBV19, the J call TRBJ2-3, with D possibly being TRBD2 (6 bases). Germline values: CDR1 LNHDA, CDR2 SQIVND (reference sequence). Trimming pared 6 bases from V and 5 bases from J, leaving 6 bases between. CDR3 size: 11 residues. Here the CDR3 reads CASRAGDTQYF. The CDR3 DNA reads TGTGCCAGTAGAGCGGGAGATACGCAGTATTTT.

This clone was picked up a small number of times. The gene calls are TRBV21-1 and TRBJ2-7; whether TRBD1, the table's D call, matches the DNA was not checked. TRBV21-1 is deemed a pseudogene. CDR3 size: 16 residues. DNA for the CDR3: TGTGCCAGCAGCAAACTCGGCAGGGCCCAATCCTACGAGCAGTACTTC. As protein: CASSKLGRAQSYEQYF.

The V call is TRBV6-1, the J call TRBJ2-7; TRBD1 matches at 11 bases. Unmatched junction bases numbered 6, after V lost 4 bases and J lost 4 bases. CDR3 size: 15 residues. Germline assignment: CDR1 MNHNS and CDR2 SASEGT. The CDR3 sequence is CASSVRDRGVYEQYF. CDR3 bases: TGTGCCAGCAGTGTACGGGACAGGGGGGTTTACGAGCAGTACTTC.

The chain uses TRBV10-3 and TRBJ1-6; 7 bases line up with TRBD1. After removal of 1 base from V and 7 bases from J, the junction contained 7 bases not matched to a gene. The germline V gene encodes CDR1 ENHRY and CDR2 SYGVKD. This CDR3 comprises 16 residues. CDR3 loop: CAISEFRDRANSPLHF. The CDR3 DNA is TGTGCCATCAGTGAGTTTCGCGACAGGGCAAATTCACCCCTCCACTTT.

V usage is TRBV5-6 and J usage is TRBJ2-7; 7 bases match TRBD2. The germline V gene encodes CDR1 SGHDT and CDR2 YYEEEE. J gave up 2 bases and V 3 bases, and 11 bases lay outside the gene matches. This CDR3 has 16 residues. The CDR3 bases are TGTGCCAGCAGCTCGAACCCCGGGACTACTACCTACGAGCAGTACTTC. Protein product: CASSSNPGTTTYEQYF. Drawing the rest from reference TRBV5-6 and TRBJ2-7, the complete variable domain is DAGVTQSPTHLIKTRGQQVTLRCSPKSGHDTVSWYQQALGQGPQFIFQYYEEEERQRGNFPDRFSGHQFPNYSSELNVNALLLGDSALYLCASSSNPGTTTYEQYFGPGTRLTVT.

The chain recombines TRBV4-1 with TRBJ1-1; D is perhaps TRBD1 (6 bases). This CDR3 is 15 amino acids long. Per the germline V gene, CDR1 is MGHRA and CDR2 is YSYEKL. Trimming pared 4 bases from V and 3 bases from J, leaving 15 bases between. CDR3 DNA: TGCGCCAGCAGCCGCAGGGGCAGTCAGGACACTGAAGCTTTCTTT. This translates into CASSRRGSQDTEAFF.

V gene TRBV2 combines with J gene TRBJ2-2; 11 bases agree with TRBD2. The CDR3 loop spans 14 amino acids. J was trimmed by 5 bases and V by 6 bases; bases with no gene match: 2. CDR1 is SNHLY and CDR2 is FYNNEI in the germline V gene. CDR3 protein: CASRTSGTTGELFF. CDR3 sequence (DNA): TGTGCCAGCAGGACTAGCGGGACGACCGGGGAGCTGTTTTTT.

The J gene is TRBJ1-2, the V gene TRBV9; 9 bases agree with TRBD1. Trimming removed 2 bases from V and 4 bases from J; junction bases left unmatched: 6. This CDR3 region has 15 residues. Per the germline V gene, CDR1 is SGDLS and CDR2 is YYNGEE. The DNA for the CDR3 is TGTGCCAGCAGCGTTACGGGACAGGGCTTCTATGGCTACACCTTC. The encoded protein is CASSVTGQGFYGYTF.

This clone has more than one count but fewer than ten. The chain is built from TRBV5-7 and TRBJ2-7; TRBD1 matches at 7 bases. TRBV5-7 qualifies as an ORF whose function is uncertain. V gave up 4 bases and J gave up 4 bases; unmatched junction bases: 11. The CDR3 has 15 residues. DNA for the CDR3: TGTGCCAGCAGCGGGGACAGCCTAGATTTATACGAGCAGTACTTC. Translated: CASSGDSLDLYEQYF.

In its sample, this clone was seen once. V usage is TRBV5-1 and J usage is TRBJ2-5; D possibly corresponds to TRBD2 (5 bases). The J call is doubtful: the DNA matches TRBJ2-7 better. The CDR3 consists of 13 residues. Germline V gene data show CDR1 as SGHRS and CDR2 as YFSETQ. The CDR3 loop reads CASSLAGNYEQYF. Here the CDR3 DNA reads TGCGCCAGCAGCTTGGCGGGGAACTACGAGCAGTACTTC.

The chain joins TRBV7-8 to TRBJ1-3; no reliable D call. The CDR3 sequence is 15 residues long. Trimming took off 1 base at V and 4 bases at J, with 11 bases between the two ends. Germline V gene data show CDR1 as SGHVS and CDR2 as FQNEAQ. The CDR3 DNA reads TGTGCCAGCAGCTTAGTGGGCAACGCGGGAAACACCATATATTTT. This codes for CASSLVGNAGNTIYF.

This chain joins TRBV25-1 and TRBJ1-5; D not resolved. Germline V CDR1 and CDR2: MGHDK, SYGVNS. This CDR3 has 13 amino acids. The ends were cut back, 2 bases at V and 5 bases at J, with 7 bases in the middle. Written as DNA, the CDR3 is TGTGCCAGCAGTGAAACCGGGTATCAGCCCCAGCATTTT. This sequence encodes CASSETGYQPQHF.